This is a list of T cell receptor beta chains from one sample in a study of human T cells and chemical hapten exposure. MiXCR was run by TCRdb on the RACE reads, yielding one entry per CDR3 protein. The table includes around 110,000 distinct CDR3 sequences, around 12% detected once. Sequencing was performed on whole blood, taken in connection with sensitization to the hapten diphenylcyclopropenone (DPC). These receptors came from a woman aged 45-60 years with alopecia areata. Some clones in this sample may be carry-over from other donors' samples. The CDR3 runs from the conserved cysteine through the conserved F or W. Each record gives: CDR3 length, J gene, clone size, D gene, V gene, CDR3 DNA, CDR3 protein. D genes are given only for firm matches. Some rows have no size entry. The others give once, few or many, or a class for an expanded clone.

CDR3 length: 15
J gene: TRBJ2-5
clone size: .
D gene: .
V gene: TRBV2
CDR3 DNA: TGTGCCAGCACCCCTCGGATTGCCTCCCAAGAGACCCAGTACTTC
CDR3 protein: CASTPRIASQETQYF

CDR3 length: 16
J gene: TRBJ2-1
clone size: .
D gene: .
V gene: TRBV7-2
CDR3 DNA: TGTGCCAGCAGCTTAGAAGGGGCAGCCGTCTACAATGAGCAGTTCTTC
CDR3 protein: CASSLEGAAVYNEQFF

CDR3 length: 10
J gene: TRBJ1-3
clone size: .
D gene: .
V gene: TRBV28
CDR3 DNA: TGTGCCAGCCGGGGAAACACCATATATTTT
CDR3 protein: CASRGNTIYF

CDR3 length: 14
J gene: TRBJ2-3
clone size: few
D gene: .
V gene: TRBV29-1
CDR3 DNA: TGCAGCGTGGACGGAGGACCTAACACAGATACGCAGTATTTT
CDR3 protein: CSVDGGPNTDTQYF

CDR3 length: 15
J gene: TRBJ2-7
clone size: .
D gene: TRBD2
V gene: TRBV12-3/TRBV12-4
CDR3 DNA: TGTGCCAGCAGTGCCATGAGGTGGGAGGGCCGCAAGCAGTACTTC
CDR3 protein: CASSAMRWEGRKQYF

CDR3 length: 17
J gene: TRBJ1-6
clone size: .
D gene: .
V gene: TRBV18
CDR3 DNA: TGTGCCAGCTCACCACTGACAGGAGGTCTGGATAATTCACCCCTCCACTTT
CDR3 protein: CASSPLTGGLDNSPLHF

CDR3 length: 13
J gene: TRBJ2-7
clone size: few
D gene: .
V gene: TRBV18
CDR3 DNA: TGTGCCAGCTCACCACCGTCTATTTACGAGCAGTACTTC
CDR3 protein: CASSPPSIYEQYF

CDR3 length: 16
J gene: TRBJ2-5
clone size: .
D gene: TRBD2
V gene: TRBV27
CDR3 DNA: TGTGCCAGCAGTTCCCGACTAGCGGGGAGTAAAGAGACCCAGTACTTC
CDR3 protein: CASSSRLAGSKETQYF

CDR3 length: 14
J gene: TRBJ2-7
clone size: few
D gene: .
V gene: TRBV28
CDR3 DNA: TGTGCCAGCAGTTTCGGAGGGCTGGCGGACGAGCAGTACTTC
CDR3 protein: CASSFGGLADEQYF

CDR3 length: 14
J gene: TRBJ2-3
clone size: .
D gene: .
V gene: TRBV7-2
CDR3 DNA: TGTGCCAGCAGCCCCGAGCCGGCCGCAACCGTCCAGTATTTT
CDR3 protein: CASSPEPAATVQYF

CDR3 length: 15
J gene: TRBJ1-2
clone size: .
D gene: .
V gene: TRBV28
CDR3 DNA: TGTGCCAGCAGTTCACTGTCCCCCGAAGCTTATGGCTACACCTTC
CDR3 protein: CASSSLSPEAYGYTF

CDR3 length: 16
J gene: TRBJ2-7
clone size: few
D gene: TRBD1
V gene: TRBV10-3
CDR3 DNA: TGTGCCATCAGTGAGTCTTCCGGGACAGTTTACTACGAGCAGTACTTC
CDR3 protein: CAISESSGTVYYEQYF

CDR3 length: 16
J gene: TRBJ2-7
clone size: .
D gene: TRBD1
V gene: TRBV5-1
CDR3 DNA: TGCGCCAGCAGCTTGGGAGGGACAGGGCCCTCCTACGAGCAGTACTTC
CDR3 protein: CASSLGGTGPSYEQYF

CDR3 length: 14
J gene: TRBJ2-4
clone size: .
D gene: .
V gene: TRBV10-2
CDR3 DNA: TGCGCCAGCAGTGAGGAGGGTTATGGAAACATCCAGTACTTC
CDR3 protein: CASSEEGYGNIQYF

CDR3 length: 17
J gene: TRBJ2-5
clone size: many
D gene: TRBD1
V gene: TRBV7-6
CDR3 DNA: TGTGCCAGCAGCCTAGGGACAGGGCGAGAGTCAACGAAGACCCAGTACTTC
CDR3 protein: CASSLGTGRESTKTQYF

CDR3 length: 16
J gene: TRBJ2-1
clone size: .
D gene: TRBD2
V gene: TRBV20-1
CDR3 DNA: TGCAGTGCTAGAGAGCTAGCGGGGGGCAAATACAATGAGCAGTTCTTC
CDR3 protein: CSARELAGGKYNEQFF

CDR3 length: 15
J gene: TRBJ1-4
clone size: few
D gene: TRBD1
V gene: TRBV2
CDR3 DNA: TGTGCCAGCAGTTCTTTTTTGGGACAGGCTGAAAAACTGTTTTTT
CDR3 protein: CASSSFLGQAEKLFF

CDR3 length: 17
J gene: TRBJ2-7
clone size: .
D gene: .
V gene: TRBV5-5
CDR3 DNA: TGTGCCAGCAGCTTGGACTTTGGTACACCAGCCTCCTACGAGCAGTACTTC
CDR3 protein: CASSLDFGTPASYEQYF

CDR3 length: 18
J gene: TRBJ1-4
clone size: few
D gene: .
V gene: TRBV14
CDR3 DNA: TGTGCCAGCAGCCAAGGACCGGTAACGACAGGATATAATGAAAAACTGTTTTTT
CDR3 protein: CASSQGPVTTGYNEKLFF

CDR3 length: 14
J gene: TRBJ2-7
clone size: many
D gene: .
V gene: TRBV6-5
CDR3 DNA: TGTGCCAGCAGAGAAGGCGGGCACCGCTACGAGCAGTACTTC
CDR3 protein: CASREGGHRYEQYF

CDR3 length: 16
J gene: TRBJ2-5
clone size: .
D gene: .
V gene: TRBV6-1
CDR3 DNA: TGTGCCAGCAGTGTCCCGTATGGGGGGTCCCAAGAGACCCAGTACTTC
CDR3 protein: CASSVPYGGSQETQYF

CDR3 length: 15
J gene: TRBJ2-5
clone size: few
D gene: .
V gene: TRBV27
CDR3 DNA: TGTGCCAGCAGTTTAAGGTCCAGGGCGCAAGAGACCCAGTACTTC
CDR3 protein: CASSLRSRAQETQYF

CDR3 length: 16
J gene: TRBJ2-1
clone size: .
D gene: .
V gene: TRBV12-3/TRBV12-4
CDR3 DNA: TGTGCCAGCAGTTTCGGACTATCTGGGTCCTACAATGAGCAGTTCTTC
CDR3 protein: CASSFGLSGSYNEQFF

CDR3 length: 13
J gene: TRBJ2-5
clone size: few
D gene: .
V gene: TRBV10-3
CDR3 DNA: TGTGCCATCAGTGGGACAGACCAAGAGACCCAGTACTTC
CDR3 protein: CAISGTDQETQYF

CDR3 length: 14
J gene: TRBJ2-3
clone size: .
D gene: .
V gene: TRBV24-1
CDR3 DNA: TGTGCCACCAGTTTGGGTGGGAGCACAGATACGCAGTATTTT
CDR3 protein: CATSLGGSTDTQYF

CDR3 length: 16
J gene: TRBJ2-5
clone size: .
D gene: TRBD2
V gene: TRBV12-3/TRBV12-4
CDR3 DNA: TGTGCCAGCAGTCCCGGACTAGCGGGACCACAAGAGACCCAGTACTTC
CDR3 protein: CASSPGLAGPQETQYF

CDR3 length: 18
J gene: TRBJ2-1
clone size: .
D gene: TRBD2
V gene: TRBV4-1
CDR3 DNA: TGCGCCAGCAGCCAAGGCCGCCTTAGCGGGGGGGCCGGCAATGAGCAGTTCTTC
CDR3 protein: CASSQGRLSGGAGNEQFF